This section outlines one T cell receptor (beta chain) sequence together with its context. The target antigen is unknown. No infections or other immune events were documented during collection. This specimen belongs to a study of identifying expanded T cells in peripheral blood. General study points: Over two and four weeks, about 15 and 18 clones changed, versus 1.2 between replicates. Approximately two-week clone count variance significantly increased as total template count grew.

Only in-frame clones appear in the TCRdb table, and some are missing; sequencing was by immunoSEQ multiplex PCR. The sample carries around 68,000 clones, 87% recorded once. The sequence was obtained from a person aged 18 to 75 in good health. Sequences were obtained from blood.

The CDR3 DNA is TGCGCCAGCAGCTTGGGAGCGCGGGAGAGGGACGAGCAGTACTTC. It translates to CASSLGARERDEQYF. This chain uses TRBV5-1 with TRBJ2-7; 7 nucleotides line up with TRBD2. Germline V gives CDR1 SGHRS, CDR2 YFSETQ. The junction had 8 bases not matched to a gene; V was cut back by 0 bases and J by 5 bases. This CDR3 is 15 amino acids long.